Below, 21 T cell receptor beta chains from the same sample are listed, as sequenced in a study of beta chain features in type 1 diabetes. Notes on the study in general: TCRB CDR3s from Type 1 diabetes patients were moderately but significantly shorter in all four CD4+ subsets.

The antigens these receptors bind are not known. Expressed TCRB transcripts were sequenced because the isolated RNA had all been reverse transcribed beforehand. Measured with immunoSEQ multiplex PCR; TCRdb has only the in-frame clones, and not every one. The sample contains more than 150,000 clones, approximately 8.7% of which appear only once. Sequenced input: central memory CD4+ T cells from blood. Receptors were obtained from a woman in her 30s with type 1 diabetes.

This clone was picked up a small number of times. The rearrangement uses TRBV9 and TRBJ2-1; tentatively, D is TRBD1 (6 bases). The V and J ends lost 2 bases and 0 bases respectively, with 9 bases between them. CDR1 is SGDLS, CDR2 YYNGEE, per germline. This CDR3 has 15 residues. The CDR3 bases are TGTGCCAGCAGCGTGAGGGGGAGCTCCTACAATGAGCAGTTCTTC. Amino acids: CASSVRGSSYNEQFF.

The chain recombines TRBV27 with TRBJ1-1, with 10 bases that match TRBD1. Trimming removed 2 bases from V and 4 bases from J; junction bases left unmatched: 1. Looked up from germline, CDR1 is MNHEY and CDR2 is SMNVEV (reference sequence). The length of the CDR3 is 14 residues. The CDR3 DNA follows: TGTGCCAGCAGTTTAAGGACAGGGGGCACTGAAGCTTTCTTT. It encodes CASSLRTGGTEAFF.

The rearrangement links TRBV2 to TRBJ1-4; the D is unclear. The germline V gene encodes CDR1 SNHLY and CDR2 FYNNEI. The CDR3 is 13 amino acids. V lost 7 bases to trimming and J lost 8 bases, with 14 bases between them. CDR3 sequence reads: CASKTGGYEKLFF. DNA for the CDR3: TGTGCCAGCAAGACGGGTGGCTACGAAAAACTGTTTTTT.

The J gene is TRBJ1-1, the V gene TRBV30; 9 nucleotides align to TRBD1. Trimming removed 3 bases from V and 4 bases from J; junction bases left unmatched: 3. The CDR3 totals 13 residues. Per germline, CDR1 GTSNPN and CDR2 SVGIG (reference sequence). The CDR3 here is CAWSKTGGTEAFF. The CDR3 DNA reads as TGTGCCTGGAGCAAGACAGGGGGCACTGAAGCTTTCTTT.

This clone turned up a few times. The chain carries TRBV5-1 and TRBJ2-6, with TRBD1 identical over 9 bases. With 4 bases clipped from V and 0 bases from J, the junction kept 8 bases outside the gene matches. Per germline, CDR1 SGHRS and CDR2 YFSETQ. The CDR3 runs to 18 residues. The CDR3 reads CASSPWGQGGSGANVLTF. CDR3 DNA sequence: TGCGCCAGCAGCCCGTGGGGACAGGGCGGCTCTGGGGCCAACGTCCTGACTTTC.

In its sample, this clone was seen a few times. This sequence joins TRBV4-1 and TRBJ2-5; 7 nucleotides agree with TRBD1. CDR1 is MGHRA and CDR2 is YSYEKL in the germline V gene. The ends lost 4 bases at V and 0 bases at J; junction bases unmatched: 2. The CDR3 totals 14 residues. CDR3 amino acids: CASSPGQHQETQYF. In DNA form, the CDR3 reads TGCGCCAGCAGCCCGGGACAGCACCAAGAGACCCAGTACTTC.

The rearrangement joins TRBV4-2 to TRBJ2-7; perhaps TRBD1 as D (6 bases). Trimming left V 4 bases short and J 5 bases short, with 30 bases between. The CDR3 is 19 residues long. The germline gives CDR1 LGHNA, CDR2 YNFKEQ. CDR3 loop: CASSPVLARGEWIVDEQYF. The CDR3 DNA is TGTGCCAGCAGCCCGGTCTTGGCCAGGGGAGAATGGATCGTCGACGAGCAGTACTTC.

This clone was counted only a few times. The chain recombines TRBV30 with TRBJ2-2; 11 nucleotides agree with TRBD2. The germline CDR1 and CDR2 sequences are GTSNPN and SVGIG (reference sequence). V lost 2 bases, J lost 7 bases, and 3 bases stayed unmatched. CDR3 length equals 14 residues. The CDR3 nucleotides are TGTGCCTGGAGTACTAGCGGGAGCTACGGGGAGCTGTTTTTT. This encodes CAWSTSGSYGELFF.

J is TRBJ2-1 and V is TRBV29-1; 12 nucleotides align to TRBD2. The germline CDR1 and CDR2 sequences are SQVTM and ANQGSEA. With 6 bases clipped from V and 8 bases from J, the junction kept 8 bases outside the gene matches. This CDR3 is built from 14 residues. The CDR3 is CSVILAGGRDEQFF. CDR3 in DNA: TGCAGCGTCATACTAGCGGGAGGTCGGGATGAGCAGTTCTTC.

The chain has TRBV2 and TRBJ2-3, with D possibly TRBD1 on 6 matching bases. V gave up 6 bases and J gave up 2 bases, with 12 bases separating them. CDR1 and CDR2 (germline): SNHLY, FYNNEI. The CDR3 is made up of 14 amino acids. CDR3 amino acids: CASRAGTHTDTQYF. CDR3 in DNA: TGTGCCAGCAGAGCCGGGACACACACAGATACGCAGTATTTT.

This clone came up a few times. The chain links TRBV5-6 to TRBJ2-5, with D maybe TRBD2 (6 bases). This CDR3 is built from 14 residues. The V gene lost 1 base and the J gene lost 7 bases, with 14 bases spanning the gap. Germline CDR1 SGHDT, CDR2 YYEEEE. The CDR3 sequence: CASSLLGEAATQYF. CDR3 nucleotides: TGTGCCAGCAGCTTGTTGGGGGAGGCCGCGACCCAGTACTTC.

The chain recombines TRBV5-1 with TRBJ2-5, with D perhaps TRBD1 (5 bases). Trimming cost V 2 bases and J 3 bases, with 8 bases left between them. The CDR3 totals 13 residues. The V gene's germline CDR1 is SGHRS and CDR2 YFSETQ. The CDR3 DNA reads as TGCGCCAGCAGCTTTCGCAGGGAAGAGACCCAGTACTTC. Protein: CASSFRREETQYF.

V usage is TRBV7-9 and J usage is TRBJ1-1; the D is unclear. This CDR3 region has 12 residues. With 5 bases removed from V and 8 bases from J, the gap between germline ends came to 12 bases. Germline V CDR1 and CDR2: SEHNR, FQNEAQ (reference sequence). The CDR3 region is CASSQARQEAFF. CDR3 nucleotides: TGTGCCAGCAGCCAAGCCAGGCAAGAAGCTTTCTTT.

This clone appeared a few times. This sequence joins TRBV13 and TRBJ2-2, with 7 bases fitting TRBD1. With 5 bases clipped from V and 5 bases from J, the junction kept 8 bases outside the gene matches. The CDR3 totals 15 residues. Per germline, CDR1 PRHDT and CDR2 FYEKMQ (reference sequence). The chain's CDR3 is CASSPPTGKTGELFF. The DNA of the CDR3 is TGTGCCAGCAGCCCGCCGACAGGGAAGACCGGGGAGCTGTTTTTT.

This clone came up a few times. Other DNA sequences of this sample code for an identical CDR3. This sequence joins TRBV27 and TRBJ2-5; D unresolved. V shed 6 bases and J shed 1 base, with 9 bases lying between them. The CDR3 length is 13 residues. Germline V gene data show CDR1 as MNHEY and CDR2 as SMNVEV (reference sequence). The CDR3 DNA reads as TGTGCCAGCAGACAGAGCCTCCAAGAGACCCAGTACTTC. Protein product: CASRQSLQETQYF.

V usage is TRBV4-2 and J usage is TRBJ2-1; TRBD2 aligns across 14 bases. The V gene end was trimmed by 3 bases and the J gene end by 7 bases; junction bases not matched to a gene: 8. The germline CDR1 and CDR2 sequences are LGHNA and YNFKEQ. CDR3 length: 17 amino acids. Here the CDR3 reads CASSQELGTSGRNEQFF. For the CDR3, the DNA is TGTGCCAGCAGCCAGGAACTCGGGACTAGCGGGAGAAATGAGCAGTTCTTC.

This clone was found a few times. V usage is TRBV11-2 and J usage is TRBJ2-1, with no clear D. Germline V gene lookup returns CDR1 SGHAT and CDR2 FQNNGV. CDR3 size: 13 residues. Trimming shortened V by 2 bases and J by 1 base, and 3 bases separated the two germline ends. The CDR3 is CASSLRSYNEQFF. The CDR3 region has the DNA TGTGCCAGCAGCTTACGTTCCTACAATGAGCAGTTCTTC.

The chain has TRBV2 and TRBJ2-1, with 11 bases that match TRBD1. The CDR3 totals 14 residues. Germline-derived CDR1 and CDR2 are SNHLY and FYNNEI. The junction had 8 bases not matched to a gene; V was cut back by 7 bases and J by 9 bases. This CDR3 is CASKRTGGEGEQFF. The CDR3 bases are TGTGCCAGCAAAAGGACAGGGGGCGAAGGTGAGCAGTTCTTC. The whole variable domain, remainder taken from reference TRBV2 and TRBJ2-1, is EPEVTQTPSHQVTQMGQEVILRCVPISNHLYFYWYRQILGQKVEFLVSFYNNEISEKSEIFDDQFSVERPDGSNFTLKIRSTKLEDSAMYFCASKRTGGEGEQFFGPGTRLTVL.

This clone was recorded a few times. J is TRBJ2-5 and V is TRBV28; tentative D call: TRBD2 (5 bases). The CDR3 runs to 14 residues. Trimming left V 4 bases short and J 2 bases short, with 11 bases between. Germline V gene lookup returns CDR1 MDHEN and CDR2 SYDVKM. The CDR3 DNA sequence: TGTGCCAGCAGTTCGAGCGGAGATCAAGAGACCCAGTACTTC. Protein sequence: CASSSSGDQETQYF.

This clone was detected a few times. This sequence joins TRBV29-1 and TRBJ2-5; 11 bases are a match to TRBD1. V shed 4 bases and J 1 base; nucleotides not matched to a gene: 8. Germline V gene data show CDR1 as SQVTM and CDR2 as ANQGSEA. This CDR3 is 16 amino acids long. This CDR3 is CSVAGSGTGGQETQYF. As DNA, the CDR3 is TGCAGCGTTGCCGGATCCGGGACAGGGGGCCAAGAGACCCAGTACTTC.

In this sample, this clone turned up a few times. The chain couples TRBV18 to TRBJ1-1, with D unclear. V was cut by 1 base and J by 4 bases, with 10 bases left in between. The CDR3 spans 14 residues. Per the germline V gene, CDR1 is KGHSH and CDR2 is LQKENI. CDR3 in amino acids: CASSPLRGPTEAFF. Here the CDR3 DNA reads TGTGCCAGCTCACCACTCCGGGGTCCCACTGAAGCTTTCTTT.